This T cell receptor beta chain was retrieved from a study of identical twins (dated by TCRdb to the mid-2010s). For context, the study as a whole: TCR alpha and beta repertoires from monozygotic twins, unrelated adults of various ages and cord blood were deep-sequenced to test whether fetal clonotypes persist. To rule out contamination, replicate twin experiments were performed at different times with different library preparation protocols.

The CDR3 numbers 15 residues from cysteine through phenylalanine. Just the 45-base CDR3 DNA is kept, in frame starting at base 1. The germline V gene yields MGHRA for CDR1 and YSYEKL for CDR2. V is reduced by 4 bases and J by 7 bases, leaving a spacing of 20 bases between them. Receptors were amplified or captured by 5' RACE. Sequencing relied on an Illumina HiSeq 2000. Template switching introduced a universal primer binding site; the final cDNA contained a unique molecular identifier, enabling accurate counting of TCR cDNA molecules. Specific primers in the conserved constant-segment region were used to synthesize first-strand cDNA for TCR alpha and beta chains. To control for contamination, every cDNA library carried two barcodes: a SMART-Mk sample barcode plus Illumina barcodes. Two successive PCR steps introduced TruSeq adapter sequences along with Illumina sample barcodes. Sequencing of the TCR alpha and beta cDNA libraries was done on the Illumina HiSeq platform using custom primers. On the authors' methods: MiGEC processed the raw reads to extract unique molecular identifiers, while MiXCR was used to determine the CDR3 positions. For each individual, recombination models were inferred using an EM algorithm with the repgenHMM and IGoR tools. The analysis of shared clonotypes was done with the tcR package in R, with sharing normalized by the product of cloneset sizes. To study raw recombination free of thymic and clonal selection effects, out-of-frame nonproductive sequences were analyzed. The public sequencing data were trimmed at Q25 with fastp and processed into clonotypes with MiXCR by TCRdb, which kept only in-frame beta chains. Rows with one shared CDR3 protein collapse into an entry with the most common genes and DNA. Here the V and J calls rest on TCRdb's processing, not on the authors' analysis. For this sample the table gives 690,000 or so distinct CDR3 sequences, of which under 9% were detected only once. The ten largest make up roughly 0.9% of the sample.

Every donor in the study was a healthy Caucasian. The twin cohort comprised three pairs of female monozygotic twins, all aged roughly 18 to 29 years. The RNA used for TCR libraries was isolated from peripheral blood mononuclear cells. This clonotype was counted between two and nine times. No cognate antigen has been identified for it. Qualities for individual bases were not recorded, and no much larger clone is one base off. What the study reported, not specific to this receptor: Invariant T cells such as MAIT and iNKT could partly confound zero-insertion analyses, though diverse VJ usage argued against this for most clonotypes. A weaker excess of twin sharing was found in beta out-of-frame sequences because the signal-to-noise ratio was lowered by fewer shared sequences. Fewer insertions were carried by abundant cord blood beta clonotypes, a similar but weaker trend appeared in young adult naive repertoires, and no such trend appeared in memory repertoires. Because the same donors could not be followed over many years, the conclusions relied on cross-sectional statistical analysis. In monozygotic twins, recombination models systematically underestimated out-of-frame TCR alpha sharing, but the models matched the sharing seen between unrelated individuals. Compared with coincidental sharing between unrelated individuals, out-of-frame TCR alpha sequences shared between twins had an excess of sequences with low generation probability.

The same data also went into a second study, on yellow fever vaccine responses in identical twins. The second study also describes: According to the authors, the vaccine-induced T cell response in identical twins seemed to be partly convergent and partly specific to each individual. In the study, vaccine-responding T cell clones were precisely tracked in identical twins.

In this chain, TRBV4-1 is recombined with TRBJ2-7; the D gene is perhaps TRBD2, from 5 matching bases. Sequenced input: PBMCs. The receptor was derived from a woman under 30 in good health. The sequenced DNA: TGCGCCAGCAGCCCTAGGACGGACTTCCCGAGGGAGCAGTACTTC. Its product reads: CASSPRTDFPREQYF.